This T cell receptor (beta chain) is from a study of vaccination effects on CD4 cells after COVID-19. About the research overall: Early and late time points after vaccination were used to sample a few convalescent patients. Samples collected post-vaccine were obtained a median of 72 days after the second dose.

This CDR3 comprises 12 residues. CDR1 is SNHLY and CDR2 is FYNNEI in the germline V gene. An approximately 10-day culture period preceded the isolation of CD4+ T cells. PCR confirmed that the person was infected with SARS-CoV-2 between March and December 2020. The vaccine given was either BNT162b2 or mRNA-1273, in two doses. Clones were sequenced by immunoSEQ multiplex PCR, and TCRdb holds only the in-frame ones, with some missing. The sample lists around 50,000 clones; about four fifths were seen once. This clone has just a few counts. The antigen is undetermined. Relative to the germline gene, one junction end is altered; a read error may explain this.

This receptor was taken from a human donor who had a prior SARS-CoV-2 infection. The sequencing used CD4+ T cells from PBMCs cultured without peptide, collected after COVID-19 vaccination. The genes are TRBV2 and TRBJ2-7, with D hard to call. The CDR3 here is CASSEAGYGQYF. CDR3 nucleotide sequence: TGTGCCAGCAGTGAAGCGGGATACGGGCAGTACTTC.